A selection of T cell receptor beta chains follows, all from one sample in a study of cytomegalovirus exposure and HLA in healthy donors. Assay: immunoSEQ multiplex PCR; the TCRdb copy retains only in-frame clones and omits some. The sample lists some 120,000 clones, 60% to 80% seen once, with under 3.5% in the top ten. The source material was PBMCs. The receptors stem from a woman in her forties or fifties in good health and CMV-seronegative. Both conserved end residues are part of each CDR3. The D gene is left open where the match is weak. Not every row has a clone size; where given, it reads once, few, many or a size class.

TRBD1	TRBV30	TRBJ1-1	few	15	TGTGCCTGGGACCCGAGTAACCCGGGACAGGGAAGAGCTTTCTTT	CAWDPSNPGQGRAFF
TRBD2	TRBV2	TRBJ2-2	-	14	TGTGCCAGCATAGCACTAGCGGGCACCGGGGAGCTGTTTTTT	CASIALAGTGELFF
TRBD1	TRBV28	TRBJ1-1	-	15	TGTGCCAGCAGTTTAGCGACACAGGGGATGGATGAAGCTTTCTTT	CASSLATQGMDEAFF
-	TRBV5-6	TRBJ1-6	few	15	TGTGCCAGCAGCTCCTCCGGGACTGCAGGGTCACCCCTCCACTTT	CASSSSGTAGSPLHF
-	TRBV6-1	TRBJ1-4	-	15	TGTGCCAGCAGTATTCAGGGAACAACTAATGAAAAACTGTTTTTT	CASSIQGTTNEKLFF
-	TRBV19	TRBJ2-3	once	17	TGTGCCAGCAGCACAGACAGGTTGCGGGCGGGTCCAGATACGCAGTATTTT	CASSTDRLRAGPDTQYF
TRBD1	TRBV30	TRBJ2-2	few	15	TGTGCCTGGAGCCACCCCTCCGACAGGGCCGGGGAGCTGTTTTTT	CAWSHPSDRAGELFF
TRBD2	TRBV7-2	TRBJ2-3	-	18	TGTGCCAGCAGCGGCGCCGGGACTAGCGGGAGAGGTTCAGATACGCAGTATTTT	CASSGAGTSGRGSDTQYF
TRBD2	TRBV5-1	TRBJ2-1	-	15	TGCGCCAGCAGCTTGGAACTAGCGGGAGCGACTGAGCAGTTCTTC	CASSLELAGATEQFF
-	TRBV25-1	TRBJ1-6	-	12	TGTGCCAGCAGCGACTCCTATTCACCCCTCCACTTT	CASSDSYSPLHF
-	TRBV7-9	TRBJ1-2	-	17	TGTGCCAGCAGCCAAAAGGGAGGCCGGTCTGGTTCGCCAGGCTACACCTTC	CASSQKGGRSGSPGYTF
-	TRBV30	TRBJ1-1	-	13	TGTGCCTGGACGCGGCAAATGAACACTGAAGCTTTCTTT	CAWTRQMNTEAFF
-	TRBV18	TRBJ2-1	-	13	TGTGCCAGCTCACCACGAGCGGACAATGAGCAGTTCTTC	CASSPRADNEQFF
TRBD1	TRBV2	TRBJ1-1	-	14	TGTGCCAGCAGTGGTACAGGGGTTATCACTGAAGCTTTCTTT	CASSGTGVITEAFF
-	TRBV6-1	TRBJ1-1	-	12	TGTGCCAGCGGTGACAGGAACACTGAAGCTTTCTTT	CASGDRNTEAFF
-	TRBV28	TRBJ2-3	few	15	TGTGCCAGCAGGATAGGACTTGATAGCACAGATACGCAGTATTTT	CASRIGLDSTDTQYF
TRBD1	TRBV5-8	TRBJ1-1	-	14	TGTGCCAGCCTGGAGGGGGCCGCGGGCACTGAAGCTTTCTTT	CASLEGAAGTEAFF
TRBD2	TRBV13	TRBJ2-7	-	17	TGTGCCAGCAGCTCCCTCCGACTAGCGGGAGGGATATACGAGCAGTACTTC	CASSSLRLAGGIYEQYF
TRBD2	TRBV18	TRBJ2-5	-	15	TGTGCCAGCTCACCACGGGCGGGAGGCAGGGAGACCCAGTACTTC	CASSPRAGGRETQYF
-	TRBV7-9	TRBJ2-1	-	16	TGTGCCAGCAGCCCCAATGTGGGGCTAAGTTACAATGAGCAGTTCTTC	CASSPNVGLSYNEQFF
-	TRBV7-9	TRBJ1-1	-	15	TGTTCCAGCAGCTTCGAGAGCGGGGTTTATCCTGAAGCTTTCTTT	CSSSFESGVYPEAFF
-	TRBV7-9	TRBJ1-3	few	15	TGTGCCAGCAGCCCACCCTTTAGAGTTGGAAACACCATATATTTT	CASSPPFRVGNTIYF
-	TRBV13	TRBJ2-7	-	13	TGTGCCAGCAGCTTATCGGGTCTTGGGGAGCAGTACTTC	CASSLSGLGEQYF
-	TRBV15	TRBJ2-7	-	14	TGTGCCACCAGCAGTCGTTTCAGCTCCTACGAGCAGTACTTC	CATSSRFSSYEQYF
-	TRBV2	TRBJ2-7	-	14	TGTGCCAGCAGGGGATTTGGGGGCGCCTACGAGCAGTACTTC	CASRGFGGAYEQYF
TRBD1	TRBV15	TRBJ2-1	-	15	TGTGCCACCAGCAGACAGGGACAGGGCTACAATGAGCAGTTCTTC	CATSRQGQGYNEQFF
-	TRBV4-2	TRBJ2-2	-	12	TGTGCCAGCAGCACCAGCACCGGGGAGCTGTTTTTT	CASSTSTGELFF
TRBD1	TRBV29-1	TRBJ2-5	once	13	TGCAGCGTTGATGACAGGGTAATAGAGACCCAGTACTTC	CSVDDRVIETQYF
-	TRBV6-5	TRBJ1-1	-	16	TGTGCCAGCAGTTACGGGGCAAGGAGGGGGAACACTGAAGCTTTCTTT	CASSYGARRGNTEAFF
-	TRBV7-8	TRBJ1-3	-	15	TGTGCCAGCAGCCCTCGCCCAGGAGGTATAAGCACCATATATTTT	CASSPRPGGISTIYF
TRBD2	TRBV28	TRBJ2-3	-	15	TGTGCCAGCAGTACAATAGCGGGAGGGATAGATACGCAGTATTTT	CASSTIAGGIDTQYF
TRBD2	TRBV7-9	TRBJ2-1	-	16	TGTGCCAGCAGCTTAGGTGTGTCTAGCGGCAACAATGAGCAGTTCTTC	CASSLGVSSGNNEQFF
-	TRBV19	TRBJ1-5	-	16	TGTGCCAGTAGTCCCCTCGGACAGTCGGGCAATCAGCCCCAGCATTTT	CASSPLGQSGNQPQHF
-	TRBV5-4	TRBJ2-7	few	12	TGTGCCAGCAGCGCGGGGTTGGGCGAGCAGTACTTC	CASSAGLGEQYF
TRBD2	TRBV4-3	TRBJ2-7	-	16	TGCGCCAGCAGCCAGGAGACCGGCGGGGGGCCCTACGAGCAGTACTTC	CASSQETGGGPYEQYF
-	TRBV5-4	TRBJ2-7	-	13	TGTGCCAGCAGCTTGTCAGGGTCCCACGAGCAGTACTTC	CASSLSGSHEQYF
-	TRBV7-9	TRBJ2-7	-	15	TGTTCCAGCAGCCCTGATGGGGGGTTCGGGATTGTGCAGTACTTC	CSSSPDGGFGIVQYF
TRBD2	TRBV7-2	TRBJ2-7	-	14	TGTGCCAGCAGCTTAGAAACTAGCGGCTACGAGCAGTACTTC	CASSLETSGYEQYF
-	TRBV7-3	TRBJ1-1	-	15	TGTGCCAGCAGCTTAATTTTGGCCCCGAACACTGAAGCTTTCTTT	CASSLILAPNTEAFF
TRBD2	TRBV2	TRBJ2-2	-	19	TGTGCCAGCAGTGACTTTGGTCTAGCGGGCAACGCGAACACCGGGGAGCTGTTTTTT	CASSDFGLAGNANTGELFF
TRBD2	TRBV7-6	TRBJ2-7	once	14	TGTGCCAGCAGCCTGGGGGAGGGCTCCTACGAGCAGTACTTC	CASSLGEGSYEQYF
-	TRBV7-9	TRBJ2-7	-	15	TGTGCCAGCAGCTTAGCGGGGGCCCTCTCCTACGAGCAGTACTTC	CASSLAGALSYEQYF
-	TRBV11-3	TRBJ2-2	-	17	TGTGCCAGCAGCTTTTTTAGCAGAAGAGAGAACACCGGGGAGCTGTTTTTT	CASSFFSRRENTGELFF
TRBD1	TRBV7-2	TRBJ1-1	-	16	TGTGCCAGCAGCTTAAATTCAGGGGGCGTGAACACTGAAGCTTTCTTT	CASSLNSGGVNTEAFF
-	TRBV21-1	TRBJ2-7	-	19	TGTGCCAGCAGCAAAGCGGGCGGGACTAGCGGTGTAGGGCCTTACGAGCAGTACTTC	CASSKAGGTSGVGPYEQYF
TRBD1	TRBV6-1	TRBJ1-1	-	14	TGTGCCAGCAACCTAGGGGGCTTCGGCACTGAAGCTTTCTTT	CASNLGGFGTEAFF
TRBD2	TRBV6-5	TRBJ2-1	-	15	TGTGCCAGCAGTTACTTAGCGGGAGGGGACAATGAGCAGTTCTTC	CASSYLAGGDNEQFF
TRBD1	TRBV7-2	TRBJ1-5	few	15	TGTGCCAGCAGCCCAGGGCACAGGGGGAGCCAGCCCCAGCATTTT	CASSPGHRGSQPQHF
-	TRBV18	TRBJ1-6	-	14	TGTGCCAGCTCACCAGAATTAAGTACTATTCCCCTCCACTTT	CASSPELSTIPLHF